The source of this T cell receptor (beta chain) is a study of cytomegalovirus exposure and HLA in healthy donors. General study points: Associated with HLA alleles at 0.05 false discovery rate in a later analysis were about 17,000 TCR beta sequences. Some public TCRs appeared in many individuals, while most sequences were rare.

60 Vbeta and 13 Jbeta primers were used in PCR. Sequencing was performed with immunoSEQ multiplex PCR; in TCRdb, only in-frame clones are kept and a portion is missing. The repertoire has under 110,000 clones, 60% to 80% of them found once; the top ten carry roughly 2.8%. Of note for this clone: Antigen specificity is unknown.

The ends were cut back, 2 bases at V and 6 bases at J, with 16 bases in the middle. There are 15 residues in the CDR3. Germline V gene sequence: CDR1 WSHSY, CDR2 SAAADI. The specimen was PBMCs. The chain links TRBV10-2 to TRBJ2-5, with D tentatively TRBD1 (6 bases). This clonotype originated in a female donor in good health and CMV-seronegative. The chain's CDR3 is CASSEPRGVEKTQYF. Here the CDR3 DNA reads TGCGCCAGCAGTGAGCCCAGGGGTGTTGAGAAGACCCAGTACTTC.